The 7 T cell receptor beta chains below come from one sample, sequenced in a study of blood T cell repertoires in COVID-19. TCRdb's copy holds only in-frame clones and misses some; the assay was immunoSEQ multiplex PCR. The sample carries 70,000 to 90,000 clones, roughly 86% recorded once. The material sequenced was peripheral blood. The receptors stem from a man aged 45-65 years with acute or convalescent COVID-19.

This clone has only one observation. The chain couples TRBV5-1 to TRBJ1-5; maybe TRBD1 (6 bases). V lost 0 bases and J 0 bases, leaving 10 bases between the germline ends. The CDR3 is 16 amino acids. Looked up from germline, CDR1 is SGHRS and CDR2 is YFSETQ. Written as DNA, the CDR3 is TGCGCCAGCAGCTTGGGGGGGCGAAATAGCAATCAGCCCCAGCATTTT. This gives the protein CASSLGGRNSNQPQHF.

DNA for the CDR3: TGTGCCAGCAGCTCTGGACTAGCTAGCACAGATACGCAGTATTTT. This gives the protein CASSSGLASTDTQYF. The genes are TRBV9 and TRBJ2-3, with TRBD2 identical over 8 bases. Trimming removed 4 bases from V and 0 bases from J; junction bases left unmatched: 4. Germline V gene sequence: CDR1 SGDLS, CDR2 YYNGEE. This CDR3 region has 15 residues.

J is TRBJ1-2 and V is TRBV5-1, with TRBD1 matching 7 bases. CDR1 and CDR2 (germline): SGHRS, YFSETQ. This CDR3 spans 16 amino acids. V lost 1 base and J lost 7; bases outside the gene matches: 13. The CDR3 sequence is CASSLPNDRDESGYTF. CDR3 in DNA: TGCGCCAGCAGCTTGCCAAACGACAGGGACGAATCTGGCTACACCTTC.

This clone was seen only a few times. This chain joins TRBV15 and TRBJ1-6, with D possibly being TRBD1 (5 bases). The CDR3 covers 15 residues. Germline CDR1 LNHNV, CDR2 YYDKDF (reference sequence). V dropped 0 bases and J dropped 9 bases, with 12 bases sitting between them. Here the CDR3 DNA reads TGTGCCACCAGCAGAGAGGTCAGGGTAGGTTCACCCCTCCACTTT. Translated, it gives CATSREVRVGSPLHF.

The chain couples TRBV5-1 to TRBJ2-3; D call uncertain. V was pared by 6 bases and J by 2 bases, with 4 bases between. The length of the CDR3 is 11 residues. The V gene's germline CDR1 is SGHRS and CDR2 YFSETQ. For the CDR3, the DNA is TGCGCCAGCACAGACACAGATACGCAGTATTTT. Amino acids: CASTDTDTQYF.

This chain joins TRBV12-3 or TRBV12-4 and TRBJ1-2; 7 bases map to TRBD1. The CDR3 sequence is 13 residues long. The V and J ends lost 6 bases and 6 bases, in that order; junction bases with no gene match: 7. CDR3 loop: CASSRRQGNGYTF. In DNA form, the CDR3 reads TGTGCCAGCAGCCGCAGACAGGGTAATGGCTACACCTTC.

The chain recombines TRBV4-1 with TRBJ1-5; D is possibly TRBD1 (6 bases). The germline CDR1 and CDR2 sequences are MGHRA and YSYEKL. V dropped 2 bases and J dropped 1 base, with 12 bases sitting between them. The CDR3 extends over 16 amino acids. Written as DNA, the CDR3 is TGCGCCAGCAGCCAACTGGACAGTGGAAGCAATCAGCCCCAGCATTTT. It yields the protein CASSQLDSGSNQPQHF.